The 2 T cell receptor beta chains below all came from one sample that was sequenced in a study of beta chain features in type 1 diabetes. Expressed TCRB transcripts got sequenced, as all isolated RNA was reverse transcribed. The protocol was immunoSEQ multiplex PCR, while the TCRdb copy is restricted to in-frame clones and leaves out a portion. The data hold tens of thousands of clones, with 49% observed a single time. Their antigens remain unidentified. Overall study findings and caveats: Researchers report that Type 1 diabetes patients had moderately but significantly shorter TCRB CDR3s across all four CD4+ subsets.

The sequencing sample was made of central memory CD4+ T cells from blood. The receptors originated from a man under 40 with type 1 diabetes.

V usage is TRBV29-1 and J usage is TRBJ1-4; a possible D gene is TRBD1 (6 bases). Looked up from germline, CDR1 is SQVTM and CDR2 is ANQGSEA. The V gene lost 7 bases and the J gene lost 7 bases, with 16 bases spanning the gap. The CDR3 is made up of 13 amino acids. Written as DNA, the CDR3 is TGCAGCGCCGCCCAGGGGAACATTGAAAAACTGTTTTTT. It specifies CSAAQGNIEKLFF.

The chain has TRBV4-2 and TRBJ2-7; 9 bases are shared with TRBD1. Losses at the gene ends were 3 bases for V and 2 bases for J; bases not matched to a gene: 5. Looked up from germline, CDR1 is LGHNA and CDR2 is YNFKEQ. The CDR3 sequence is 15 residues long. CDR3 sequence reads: CASSQADRGPYEQYF. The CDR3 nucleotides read TGTGCCAGCAGCCAGGCGGACAGGGGCCCCTACGAGCAGTACTTC.